Reported below is one TCR beta chain. Its target is not known. Data came from immunoSEQ multiplex PCR; TCRdb stores just in-frame clones and leaves some out. This sample has about 62,000 clones, with roughly 89% found just once. The data are from a study of T cell responses to AZD1222 COVID-19 vaccine. For the study at large: Second doses that came at about 4 or about 12 weeks were put together.

Study-wide results and caveats: At baseline, just 5 or 6 AZD1222 recipients tested seropositive. Most donors were white British and more were female, and clonal diversity was possibly underestimated. Two AZD1222 administrations were followed by greater Spike-specific TCR breadth and depth.

V dropped 3 bases and J dropped 5 bases, with 17 bases sitting between them. Germline CDR1 SGHRS, CDR2 YFSETQ. The CDR3 totals 15 residues. The V call is TRBV5-1, the J call TRBJ1-1; possibly TRBD1 for D (5 bases). The clonotype originates from an adult in good health. The material sequenced was peripheral blood, taken on day 0 of AZD1222 vaccination. The CDR3, as DNA: TGCGCCAGCAGCTGGGGTGAGGGGCGGGGGACTGAAGCTTTCTTT. Amino acids: CASSWGEGRGTEAFF.